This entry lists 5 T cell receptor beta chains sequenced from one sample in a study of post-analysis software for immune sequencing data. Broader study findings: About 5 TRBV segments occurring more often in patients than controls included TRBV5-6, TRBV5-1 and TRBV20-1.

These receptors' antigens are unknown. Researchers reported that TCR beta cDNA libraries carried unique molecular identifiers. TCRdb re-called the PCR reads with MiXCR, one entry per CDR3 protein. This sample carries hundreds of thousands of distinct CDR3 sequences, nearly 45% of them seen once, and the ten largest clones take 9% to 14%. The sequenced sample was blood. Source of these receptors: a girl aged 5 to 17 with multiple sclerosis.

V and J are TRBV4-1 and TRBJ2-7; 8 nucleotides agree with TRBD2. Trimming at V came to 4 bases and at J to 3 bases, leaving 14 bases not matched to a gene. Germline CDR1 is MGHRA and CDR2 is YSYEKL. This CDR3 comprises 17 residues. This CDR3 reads CASSPHPSAGGNYEQYF. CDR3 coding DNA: TGCGCCAGCAGCCCTCATCCCTCGGCGGGAGGAAACTACGAGCAGTACTTC.

CDR3 amino acids: CASRKPYSSYEQYF. The CDR3 nucleotides are TGTGCCAGCAGAAAGCCTTACTCCTCCTACGAGCAGTACTTC. The chain uses TRBV28 and TRBJ2-7; no firm D call. The length of the CDR3 is 14 residues. Trimming pared 6 bases from V and 0 bases from J, leaving 12 bases between. Looked up from germline, CDR1 is MDHEN and CDR2 is SYDVKM.

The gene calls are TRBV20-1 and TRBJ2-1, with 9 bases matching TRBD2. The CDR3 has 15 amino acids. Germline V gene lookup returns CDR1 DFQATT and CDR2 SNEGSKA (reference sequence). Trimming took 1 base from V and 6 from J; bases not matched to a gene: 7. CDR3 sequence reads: CSARALAGSSNEQFF. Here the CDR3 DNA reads TGCAGTGCTAGAGCTCTAGCGGGAAGCAGCAATGAGCAGTTCTTC.

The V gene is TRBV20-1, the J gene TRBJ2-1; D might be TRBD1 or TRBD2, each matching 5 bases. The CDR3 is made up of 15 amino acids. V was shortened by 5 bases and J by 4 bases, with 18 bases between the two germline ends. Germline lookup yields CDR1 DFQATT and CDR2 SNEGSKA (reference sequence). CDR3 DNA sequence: TGCAGTGCTCTCCAGGGTGGGAGCACTTACAATGAGCAGTTCTTC. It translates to CSALQGGSTYNEQFF.

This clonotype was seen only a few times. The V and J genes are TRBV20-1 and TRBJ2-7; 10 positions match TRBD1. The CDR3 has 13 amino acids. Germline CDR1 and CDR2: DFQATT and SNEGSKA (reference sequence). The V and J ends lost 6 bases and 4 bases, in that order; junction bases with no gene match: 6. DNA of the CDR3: TGCAGTGCCCCACCGGGACAGGGGTACGAGCAGTACTTC. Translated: CSAPPGQGYEQYF.